The 18 T cell receptor beta chains given below trace back to one sample, sequenced in a study of CD8+CD57+ T cells in acquired aplastic anemia (dated by TCRdb to the late 2010s). Sequencing was performed on an Illumina HiSeq 2000. Genomic DNA served as template for TCR beta VDJ combination and CDR3 sequence profiling. TCRdb reworked the public reads: Q25 trimming with fastp, MiXCR clone assembly, productive beta chains retained. Rows matching on CDR3 protein sequence are summarized as one entry with the most common DNA and genes. The sample data list 200,000 to 250,000 distinct CDR3 sequences, and around 32% of these were observed just once. The ten largest clonotypes hold roughly 1.1% of the sample. Sequencing used sorted CD4+, CD8+, or CD8+CD57+ T cells (not recorded which) from PBMCs. The receptors here all came from a human donor in good health, serving as a control.

The V gene is TRBV4-2, the J gene TRBJ1-3; D is uncertain. Germline CDR1 and CDR2: LGHNA and YNFKEQ. V lost 0 bases to trimming and J lost 8 bases, with 11 bases between them. The CDR3 extends over 14 amino acids. CDR3 nucleotide sequence: TGTGCCAGCAGCCAAGATCTCGGAGGGTACACCATATATTTT. Translated, it gives CASSQDLGGYTIYF.

The chain is built from TRBV2 and TRBJ2-3; 7 bases agree with TRBD1. Germline-derived CDR1 and CDR2 are SNHLY and FYNNEI. The CDR3 runs 13 residues. V lost 6 bases to trimming and J lost 7 bases; unmatched junction nucleotides: 7. The CDR3 DNA follows: TGTGCCAGCAGAGTAAGGGGGCGGTATACGCAGTATTTT. Its protein is CASRVRGRYTQYF.

To note about this clonotype: A much larger clone differs by one base, so this may be a read error. The rearrangement links TRBV24-1 to TRBJ2-7; the match to TRBD1 covers 8 bases. CDR1 is KGHDR and CDR2 is SFDVKD in the germline V gene. This CDR3 has 15 residues. CDR3 coding DNA: TGTGCCAGCAGTCGGGGAGGACAGGGTGTCTACGAGCAGTGCTTC. Amino acid sequence: CASSRGGQGVYEQCF.

This clonotype was picked up many times. The chain is built from TRBV29-1 and TRBJ2-1, with D maybe TRBD2 (7 bases). Per germline, CDR1 SQVTM and CDR2 ANQGSEA. The CDR3 is 13 amino acids. The ends were cut back, 3 bases at V and 9 bases at J, with 15 bases in the middle. This CDR3 is CSVDERGGFEQFF. The CDR3 DNA follows: TGCAGCGTTGACGAGAGGGGGGGCTTTGAGCAGTTCTTC.

As regards this clonotype: Since a much larger clone is just one base distant, this may be a read error. In this CDR3 the conserved last residue, phenylalanine or tryptophan, is missing, so a read error is likely. This rearrangement joins TRBV7-2 to TRBJ2-1, with 8 bases matching TRBD2. The J segment lost 3 bases and the V segment lost 1 base, leaving 11 bases of the junction unmatched. The germline V gene encodes CDR1 SGHTA and CDR2 FQGNSA. This CDR3 contains 18 residues. Here the CDR3 reads CASSLVVLAGGGYNEQFL. CDR3 nucleotides: TGTGCCAGCAGCTTAGTAGTACTCGCGGGAGGCGGCTACAATGAGCAGTTCCTC.

This clonotype has a count of ten or more. V gene TRBV20-1 combines with J gene TRBJ2-3, with a possible D match to TRBD1 (6 bases). The CDR3 extends over 15 amino acids. V lost 0 bases to trimming and J lost 2 bases, with 12 bases between them. Germline V gene sequence: CDR1 DFQATT, CDR2 SNEGSKA (reference sequence). The CDR3, as DNA: TGCAGTGCTAGAGAATGGACAGACGTCACAGATACGCAGTATTTT. Amino acid sequence: CSAREWTDVTDTQYF.

On this clonotype: A single base separates this from a much larger clone, so it may be a read error. Because it lacks the conserved phenylalanine or tryptophan at the end, this CDR3 is likely a read error. The chain carries TRBV5-1 and TRBJ1-2; no firm D call. The CDR3 sequence is 15 residues long. V lost 0 bases to trimming and J lost 4 bases, with 13 bases between them. In germline, CDR1 is SGHRS, CDR2 YFSETQ. The CDR3 here is CASSLAPGLGYGYTS. The CDR3 coding sequence is TGCGCCAGCAGCTTGGCTCCGGGCCTGGGCTATGGCTACACCTCC.

This clonotype was detected many times. The V call is TRBV10-2, the J call TRBJ2-2; no reliable D call. Germline assignment: CDR1 WSHSY and CDR2 SAAADI. V was clipped by 3 bases and J by 5 bases, with 13 bases between them. The CDR3 loop spans 15 amino acids. The CDR3 DNA is TGCGCCAGCAGTGAAACCGGGCTTCAAACCGGGGAGCTGTTTTTT. Translation gives CASSETGLQTGELFF.

This clonotype was detected ten times or more. The rearrangement joins TRBV12-3 or TRBV12-4 to TRBJ1-5, with a weak D call TRBD1 (5 bases). Trimming removed 5 bases from V and 4 bases from J, with 9 bases in between. This CDR3 is 13 amino acids long. CDR3 DNA sequence: TGTGCCAGCAGTGGGGGACCAAATCAGCCCCAGCATTTT. It yields the protein CASSGGPNQPQHF.

This clonotype was seen ten or more times. V is TRBV19 and J is TRBJ2-1; 11 positions agree with TRBD2. Unmatched junction bases numbered 20, after V lost 5 bases and J lost 8 bases. The CDR3 is made up of 19 amino acids. The germline CDR1 and CDR2 sequences are LNHDA and SQIVND (reference sequence). The CDR3 bases are TGTGCCAGTAGTCCCCGTGCCGGGACTAGCGGTTCCCCCCCCCATGAGCAGTTCTTC. The encoded protein is CASSPRAGTSGSPPHEQFF.

This clonotype was found a few times. This chain uses TRBV5-1 with TRBJ2-3; 10 bases line up with TRBD2. Trimming at V came to 3 bases and at J to 7 bases, leaving 14 bases not matched to a gene. CDR1 is SGHRS, CDR2 YFSETQ, per germline. The CDR3 sequence is 17 residues long. CDR3 in amino acids: CASSYTLSSGSGNTQYF. The CDR3 nucleotides are TGCGCCAGCAGCTACACCCTCTCTAGCGGGAGCGGGAATACGCAGTATTTT.

This clonotype occurred many times. The chain joins TRBV9 to TRBJ1-1, with D perhaps matching TRBD1 (5 bases). Trimming removed 3 bases from V and 2 bases from J, with 8 bases in between. There are 13 residues in the CDR3. Germline-derived CDR1 and CDR2 are SGDLS and YYNGEE. CDR3 in DNA: TGTGCCAGCAGCGGGACAATTAACACTGAAGCTTTCTTT. Its protein product is CASSGTINTEAFF.

This sequence joins TRBV19 and TRBJ1-2; D is ambiguous. The V gene lost 3 bases and the J gene lost 4 bases, with 9 bases spanning the gap. The CDR3 extends over 13 amino acids. Looked up from germline, CDR1 is LNHDA and CDR2 is SQIVND (reference sequence). The chain's CDR3 is CASSIGWAYGYTF. The CDR3 bases are TGTGCCAGTAGTATCGGGTGGGCCTATGGCTACACCTTC.

This clonotype was observed at least ten times. The genes are TRBV5-4 and TRBJ1-2; D gene uncertain. Germline CDR1 is SGHNT and CDR2 is YYREEE (reference sequence). This CDR3 has 12 residues. The V and J ends lost 0 bases and 8 bases respectively, with 8 bases between them. The CDR3 sequence: CASSLDRSGYTF. The CDR3 DNA is TGTGCCAGCAGCTTGGACAGATCCGGCTACACCTTC.

CDR3 protein: CASSLVPGGEQYF. CDR3 DNA: TGCGCCAGCAGCTTGGTGCCAGGGGGCGAGCAGTACTTC. The chain has TRBV5-1 and TRBJ2-7; 7 nucleotides agree with TRBD1. Germline loops: CDR1 SGHRS, CDR2 YFSETQ. V shed 0 bases, J shed 6 bases, and the junction held 3 bases outside the gene matches. The CDR3 extends over 13 amino acids.

The table lists this clonotype with many counts. This chain uses TRBV6-6 with TRBJ2-7; D gene unclear. V lost 2 bases, J lost 3 bases, and 14 bases lay in between. Germline V gene data show CDR1 as MNHNY and CDR2 as SVGAGI (reference sequence). The CDR3 runs to 15 residues. The DNA for the CDR3 is TGTGCCAGCAGTTACCGCGCAGCTGGGTTCTACGAGCAGTACTTC. The encoded protein is CASSYRAAGFYEQYF.

This clonotype was detected ten times or more. The chain has TRBV10-3 and TRBJ1-5; 8 nucleotides agree with TRBD1. CDR3 length: 13 residues. V was clipped by 10 bases and J by 3 bases; unmatched bases: 5. Germline loops: CDR1 ENHRY, CDR2 SYGVKD. In nucleotides, the CDR3 is TGTGCCAGTAAGCAGGGGGCCAATCAGCCCCAGCATTTT. This encodes CASKQGANQPQHF.

The chain carries TRBV15 and TRBJ2-2; TRBD1 or TRBD2 may be the D gene (5 bases each). The V gene's germline CDR1 is LNHNV and CDR2 YYDKDF (reference sequence). The V end lost 0 bases, the J end lost 6 bases, and 11 bases lay between the germline ends. The CDR3 has 15 amino acids. CDR3 bases: TGTGCCACCAGCAGAGATCTAGAGGGACCCGGGGAGCTGTTTTTT. As protein: CATSRDLEGPGELFF.